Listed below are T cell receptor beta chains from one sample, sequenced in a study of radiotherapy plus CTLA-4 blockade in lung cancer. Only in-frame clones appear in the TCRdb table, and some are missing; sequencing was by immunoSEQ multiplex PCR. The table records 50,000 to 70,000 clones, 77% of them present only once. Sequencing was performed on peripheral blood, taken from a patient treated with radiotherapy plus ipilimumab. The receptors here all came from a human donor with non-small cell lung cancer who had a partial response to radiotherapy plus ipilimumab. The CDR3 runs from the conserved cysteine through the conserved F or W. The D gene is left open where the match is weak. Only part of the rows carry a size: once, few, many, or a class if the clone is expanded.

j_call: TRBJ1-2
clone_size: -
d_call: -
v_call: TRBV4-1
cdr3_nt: TGCGCCAGCAGCCAAGAAGAGGGATTCTATGGCTACACCTTC
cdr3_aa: CASSQEEGFYGYTF

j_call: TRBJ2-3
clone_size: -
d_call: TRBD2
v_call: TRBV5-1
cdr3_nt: TGCGCCAGCAAAATCGGACTAGCGGGGACCACAGATACGCAGTATTTT
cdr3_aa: CASKIGLAGTTDTQYF

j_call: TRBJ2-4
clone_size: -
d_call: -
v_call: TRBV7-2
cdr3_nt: TGTGCCAGCAGCCCTCCAGGGGTTGGAAACATTCAGTACTTC
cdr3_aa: CASSPPGVGNIQYF

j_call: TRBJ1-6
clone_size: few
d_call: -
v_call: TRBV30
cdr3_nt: TGTGCCTGGAGTGGGGGCTTGAATTCACCCCTCCACTTT
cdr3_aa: CAWSGGLNSPLHF

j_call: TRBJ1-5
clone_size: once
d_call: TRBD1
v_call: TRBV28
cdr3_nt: TGTGCCAGCAGCACGGGACAGGGACGTCAGCCCCAGCATTTT
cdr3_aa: CASSTGQGRQPQHF

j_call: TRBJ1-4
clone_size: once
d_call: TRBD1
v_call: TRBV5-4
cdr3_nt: TGTGCCAGCAGCCCTCGACAGGGCTCAAATGAAAAACTGTTTTTT
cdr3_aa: CASSPRQGSNEKLFF

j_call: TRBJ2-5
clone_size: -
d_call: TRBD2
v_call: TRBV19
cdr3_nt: TGTGCCAGTACAGCGGGGGGTGCAGAGACCCAGTACTTC
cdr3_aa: CASTAGGAETQYF

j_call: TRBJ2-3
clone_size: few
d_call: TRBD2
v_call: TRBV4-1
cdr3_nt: TGCGCCAGCAGCCAAGTGAGCGGGGGGAATGGAGATACGCAGTATTTT
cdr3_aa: CASSQVSGGNGDTQYF

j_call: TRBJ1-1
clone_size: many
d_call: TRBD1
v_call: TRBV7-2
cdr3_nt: TGTGCCAGCAGCGTTGGACAGGGAGTGAACACTGAAGCTTTCTTT
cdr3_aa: CASSVGQGVNTEAFF

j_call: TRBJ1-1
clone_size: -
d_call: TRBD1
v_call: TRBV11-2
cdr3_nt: TGTGCCAGCTTGACCCCCCGACAGGGAGAGGGAGGGAACACTGAAGCTTTCTTT
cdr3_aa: CASLTPRQGEGGNTEAFF

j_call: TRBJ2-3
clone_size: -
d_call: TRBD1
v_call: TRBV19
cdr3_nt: TGTGCCAGTAGTATCAGACAGGGGTTGGATACGCAGTATTTT
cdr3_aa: CASSIRQGLDTQYF

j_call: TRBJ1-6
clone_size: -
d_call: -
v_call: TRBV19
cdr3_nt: TGTGCCAGTATGGCGGGGGCAGTCGGTAATTCACCCCTCCACTTT
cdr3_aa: CASMAGAVGNSPLHF

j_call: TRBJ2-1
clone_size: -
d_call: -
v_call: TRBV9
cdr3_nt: TGTGCCAGCAGGAACAGGGCGAGCAATGAGCAGTTCTTC
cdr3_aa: CASRNRASNEQFF

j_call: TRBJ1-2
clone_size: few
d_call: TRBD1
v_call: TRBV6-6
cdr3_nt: TGTGCCAGCAGTTACTCCGGCAGGGGGCTAAAAGGCTACACCTTC
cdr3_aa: CASSYSGRGLKGYTF

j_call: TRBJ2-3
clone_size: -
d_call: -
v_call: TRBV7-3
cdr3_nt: TGTGCCAGCAGCTTAGACCTCAGAGGCGGGGACGATACGCAGTATTTT
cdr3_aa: CASSLDLRGGDDTQYF

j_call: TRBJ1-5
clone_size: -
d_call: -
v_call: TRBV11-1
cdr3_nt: TGTGCCAGCAGCCCTGCGGGGGGGACTCAGCCCCAGCATTTT
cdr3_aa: CASSPAGGTQPQHF

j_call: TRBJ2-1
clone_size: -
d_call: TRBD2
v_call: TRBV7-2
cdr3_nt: TGTGCCAGCAGCTTAAGGGCAACTAGCGGGGACTACAATGAGCAGTTCTTC
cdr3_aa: CASSLRATSGDYNEQFF

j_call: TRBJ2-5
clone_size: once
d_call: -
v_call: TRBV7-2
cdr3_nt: TGTGCCAGCAGCTTAGCGGCCGGGGAAGAGACCCAGTACTTC
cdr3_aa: CASSLAAGEETQYF

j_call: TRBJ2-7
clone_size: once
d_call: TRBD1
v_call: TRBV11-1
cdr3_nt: TGTGCCAGCAGCTTATGGACAGGGGGCGGCGAGCAGTACTTC
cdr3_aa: CASSLWTGGGEQYF

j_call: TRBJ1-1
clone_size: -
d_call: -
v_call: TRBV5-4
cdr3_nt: TGTGCCAGCAGCCAAGAACCACAGATGAACACTGAAGCTTTCTTT
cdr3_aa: CASSQEPQMNTEAFF

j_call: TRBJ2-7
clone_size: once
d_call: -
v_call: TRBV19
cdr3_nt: TGTGCCAGTACAGCGGGGACACTTTTCTACGAGCAGTACTTC
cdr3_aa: CASTAGTLFYEQYF

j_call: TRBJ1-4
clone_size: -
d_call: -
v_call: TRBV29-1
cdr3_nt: TGCAGCGGGACAGCGAATGAAAAACTGTTTTTT
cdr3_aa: CSGTANEKLFF

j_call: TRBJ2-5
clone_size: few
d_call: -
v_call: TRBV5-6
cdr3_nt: TGTGCCAGCAGCTTGCGGGCAGGGGCAGAGACCCAGTACTTC
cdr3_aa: CASSLRAGAETQYF

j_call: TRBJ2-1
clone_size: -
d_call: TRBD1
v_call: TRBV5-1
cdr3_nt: TGCGCCAGCAGTAGAGGTGGGACAGGGTGGGAAAATGAGCAGTTCTTC
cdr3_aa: CASSRGGTGWENEQFF

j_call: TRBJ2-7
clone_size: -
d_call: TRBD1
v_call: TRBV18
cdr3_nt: TGTGCCAGCTCACCTGGACAGGGGACCTACGAGCAGTACTTC
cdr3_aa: CASSPGQGTYEQYF

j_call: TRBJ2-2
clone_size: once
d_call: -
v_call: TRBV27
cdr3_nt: TGTGCCAGCAGTTTATTCGCCGGGGAGCTGTTTTTT
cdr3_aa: CASSLFAGELFF

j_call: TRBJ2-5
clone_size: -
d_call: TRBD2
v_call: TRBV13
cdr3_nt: TGTGCCAGCAGCTTAGCGGGGCGGGGGGCGGCCCAAGAGACCCAGTACTTC
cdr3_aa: CASSLAGRGAAQETQYF

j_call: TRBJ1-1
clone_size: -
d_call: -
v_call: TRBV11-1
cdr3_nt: TGTGCCAGCAGCTTCAGGGGATGGACTGAAGCTTTCTTT
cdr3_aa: CASSFRGWTEAFF

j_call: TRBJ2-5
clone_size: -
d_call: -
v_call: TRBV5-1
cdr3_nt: TGCGCCAGCAGCGATGGCCTTGACAGGTTCGGGGAGACCCAGTACTTC
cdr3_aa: CASSDGLDRFGETQYF

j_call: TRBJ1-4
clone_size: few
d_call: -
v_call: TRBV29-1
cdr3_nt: TGCAGCGTTGTAAGGAGAGGGGAAAAACTGTTTTTT
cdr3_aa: CSVVRRGEKLFF

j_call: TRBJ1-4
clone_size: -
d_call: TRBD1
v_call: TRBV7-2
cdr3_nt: TGTGCCAGCAGCTACGCCGGGACAGCCTCAAATGAAAAACTGTTTTTT
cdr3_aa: CASSYAGTASNEKLFF

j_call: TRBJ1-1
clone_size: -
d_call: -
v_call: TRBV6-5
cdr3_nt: TGTGCCAGCAGTCCCCTGTTATACACTGAAGCTTTCTTT
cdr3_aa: CASSPLLYTEAFF

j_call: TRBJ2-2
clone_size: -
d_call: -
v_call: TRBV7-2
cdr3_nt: TGTGCCAGCAGCTTAGAGTTCGGGACCGGGGAGCTGTTTTTT
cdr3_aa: CASSLEFGTGELFF

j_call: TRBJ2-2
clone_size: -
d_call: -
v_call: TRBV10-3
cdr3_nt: TGTGCCATCAGTGAGTCGGGGCAGTTCACCGGGGAGCTGTTTTTT
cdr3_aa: CAISESGQFTGELFF

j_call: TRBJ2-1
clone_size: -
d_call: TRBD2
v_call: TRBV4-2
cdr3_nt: TGTGCCAGCAGCCAGTCTAGCGGGGGGCTCACTCCTCCACCTGAGCAGTTCTTC
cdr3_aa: CASSQSSGGLTPPPEQFF

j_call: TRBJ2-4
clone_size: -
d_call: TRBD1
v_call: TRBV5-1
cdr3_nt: TGCGCCAGCAGCCTCCAAACAGGGGGTGATACCAAAAACATTCAGTACTTC
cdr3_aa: CASSLQTGGDTKNIQYF

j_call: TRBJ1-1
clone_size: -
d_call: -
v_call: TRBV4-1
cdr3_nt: TGCGCCAGCAGCCAAGATCTTGCGGGAGCGGCTGAAGCTTTCTTT
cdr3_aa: CASSQDLAGAAEAFF

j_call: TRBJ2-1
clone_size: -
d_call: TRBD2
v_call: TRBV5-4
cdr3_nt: TGTGCCAGCAGACCCGATCTAGCGGGGATTTACAATGAGCAGTTCTTC
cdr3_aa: CASRPDLAGIYNEQFF

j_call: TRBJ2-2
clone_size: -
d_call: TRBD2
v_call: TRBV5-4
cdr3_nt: TGTGCCAGCAGCGCGTGGACTAGCGGGGGGGCTAACACCGGGGAGCTGTTTTTT
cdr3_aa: CASSAWTSGGANTGELFF

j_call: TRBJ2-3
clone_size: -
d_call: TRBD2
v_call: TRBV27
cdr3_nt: TGTGCCAGCAGTTTATCGGGCTGGCGGGGGGCCGGTCCCATCACAGATACGCAGTATTTT
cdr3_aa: CASSLSGWRGAGPITDTQYF

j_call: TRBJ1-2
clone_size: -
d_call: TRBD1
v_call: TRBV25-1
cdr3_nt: TGTGCCAGCAGCTCTGATCCGCCAGGGGGCGCTTGGGGCTACACCTTC
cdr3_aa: CASSSDPPGGAWGYTF

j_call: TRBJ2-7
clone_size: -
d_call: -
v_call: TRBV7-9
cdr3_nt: TGTGCCAGCAGCTTAGGACCGAACTACGAGCAGTACTTC
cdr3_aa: CASSLGPNYEQYF

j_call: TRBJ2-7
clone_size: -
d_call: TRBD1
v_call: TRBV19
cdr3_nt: TGTGCCAGTATCGGGACAGGGATCGAGCAGTACTTC
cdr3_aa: CASIGTGIEQYF

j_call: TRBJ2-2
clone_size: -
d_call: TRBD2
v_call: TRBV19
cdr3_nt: TGTGCCAGTAGCCGAGAACTAGCGGGGTCCCCGAACACCGGGGAGCTGTTTTTT
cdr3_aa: CASSRELAGSPNTGELFF

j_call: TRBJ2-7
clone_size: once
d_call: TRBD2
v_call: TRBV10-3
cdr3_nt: TGTGCCATCAACCCGGGGGGGCTCTACGAGCAGTACTTC
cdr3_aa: CAINPGGLYEQYF

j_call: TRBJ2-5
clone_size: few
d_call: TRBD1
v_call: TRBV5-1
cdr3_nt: TGCGCCAGCAGCTGGGCAGGACAGGAACTCCAAGAGACCCAGTACTTC
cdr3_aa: CASSWAGQELQETQYF

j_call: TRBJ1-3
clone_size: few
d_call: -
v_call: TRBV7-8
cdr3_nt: TGTGCCAGCGGGTACAGGGTCCCCTCTGGAAACACCATATATTTT
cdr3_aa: CASGYRVPSGNTIYF

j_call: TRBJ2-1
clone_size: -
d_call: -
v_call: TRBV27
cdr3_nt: TGTGCCAGCACCCTAAGGGGAGGACATGAGCAGTTCTTC
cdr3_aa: CASTLRGGHEQFF

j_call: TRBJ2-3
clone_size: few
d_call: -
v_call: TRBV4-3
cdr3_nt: TGCGCCAGCAGCCAGAGCTACACAGATACGCAGTATTTT
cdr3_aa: CASSQSYTDTQYF

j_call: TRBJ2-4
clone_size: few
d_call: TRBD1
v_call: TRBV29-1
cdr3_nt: TGCAGCGTTGACGCCGGGGACAGAGGGGTGAACATTCAGTACTTC
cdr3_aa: CSVDAGDRGVNIQYF

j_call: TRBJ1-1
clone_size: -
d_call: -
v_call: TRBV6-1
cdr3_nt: TGTGCCAGCAGGCCTCAGGCGGGAGGGACTGAAGCTTTCTTT
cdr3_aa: CASRPQAGGTEAFF

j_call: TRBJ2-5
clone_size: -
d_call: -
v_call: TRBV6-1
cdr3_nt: TGTGCCAGCAGTGGACCGGGAAGAGGGCAAGAGACCCAGTACTTC
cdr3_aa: CASSGPGRGQETQYF